This T cell receptor (beta chain) was recorded in a study of shared clonotypes between healthy human individuals. Study summary: Used for every donor were three CD4 naive, three CD4 memory, two CD8 naive and one CD8 memory plate.

Method: immunoSEQ multiplex PCR; TCRdb's copy keeps in-frame clones and lacks some. The sample lists about 2.4 million clones; 90% to 95% were seen once. V was pared by 1 base and J by 0 bases, with 7 bases between. Germline values: CDR1 GTSNPN, CDR2 SVGIG (reference sequence). The CDR3 covers 14 residues. This sequence joins TRBV30 and TRBJ1-5; D not resolved. The clonotype comes from a man aged 18 to 35 in good health. Some clones in this sample may be carry-over from other donors' samples. Material for sequencing was naive CD4+ T cells from PBMCs. The subset denotes: CD45RA+ positively selected. The chain's CDR3 is CAWSAYYSNQPQHF. DNA for the CDR3: TGTGCCTGGAGTGCGTACTATAGCAATCAGCCCCAGCATTTT. Full variable domain (rest looked up from reference TRBV30 and TRBJ1-5): SQTIHQWPATLVQPVGSPLSLECTVEGTSNPNLYWYRQAAGRGLQLLFYSVGIGQISSEVPQNLSASRPQDRQFILSSKKLLLSDSGFYLCAWSAYYSNQPQHFGDGTRLSIL.